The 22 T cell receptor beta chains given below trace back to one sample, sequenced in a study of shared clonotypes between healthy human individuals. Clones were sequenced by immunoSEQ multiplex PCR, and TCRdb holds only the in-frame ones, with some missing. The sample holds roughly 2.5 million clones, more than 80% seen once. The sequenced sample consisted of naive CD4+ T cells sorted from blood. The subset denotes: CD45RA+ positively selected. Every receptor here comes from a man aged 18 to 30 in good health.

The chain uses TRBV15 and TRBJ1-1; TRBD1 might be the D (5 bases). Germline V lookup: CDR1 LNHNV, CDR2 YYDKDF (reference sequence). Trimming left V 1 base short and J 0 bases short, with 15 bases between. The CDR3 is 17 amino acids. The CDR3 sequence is CATSRVAGSRVNTEAFF. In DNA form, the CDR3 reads TGTGCCACCAGCAGAGTGGCAGGGTCCCGCGTGAACACTGAAGCTTTCTTT.

The CDR3 coding sequence is TGTGCCAGCAGTGAGAATGGGATCGGTACGCAGTATTTT. Translated: CASSENGIGTQYF. The chain joins TRBV2 to TRBJ2-3; D is undetermined. V was pared by 3 bases and J by 8 bases, with 12 bases between. The length of the CDR3 is 13 residues. Germline lookup yields CDR1 SNHLY and CDR2 FYNNEI.

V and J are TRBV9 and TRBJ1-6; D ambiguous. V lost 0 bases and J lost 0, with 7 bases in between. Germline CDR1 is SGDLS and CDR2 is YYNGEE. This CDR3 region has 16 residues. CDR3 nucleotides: TGTGCCAGCAGCGTAGGGTATAGCTCCTATAATTCACCCCTCCACTTT. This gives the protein CASSVGYSSYNSPLHF. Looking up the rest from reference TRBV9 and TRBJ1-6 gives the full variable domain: DSGVTQTPKHLITATGQRVTLRCSPRSGDLSVYWYQQSLDQGLQFLIQYYNGEERAKGNILERFSAQQFPDLHSELNLSSLELGDSALYFCASSVGYSSYNSPLHFGNGTRLTVT.

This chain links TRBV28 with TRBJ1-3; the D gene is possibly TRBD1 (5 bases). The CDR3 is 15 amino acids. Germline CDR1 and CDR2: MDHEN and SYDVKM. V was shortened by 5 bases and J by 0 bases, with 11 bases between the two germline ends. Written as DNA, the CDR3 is TGTGCCAGCAGTCGGGACGGTAGCTCTGGAAACACCATATATTTT. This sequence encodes CASSRDGSSGNTIYF.

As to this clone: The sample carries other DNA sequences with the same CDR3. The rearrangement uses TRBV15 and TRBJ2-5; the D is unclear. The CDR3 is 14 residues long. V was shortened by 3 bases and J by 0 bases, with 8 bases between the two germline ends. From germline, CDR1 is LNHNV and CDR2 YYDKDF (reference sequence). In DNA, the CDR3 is TGTGCCACCAGCAGGGCCGGATACCAAGAGACCCAGTACTTC. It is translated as CATSRAGYQETQYF.

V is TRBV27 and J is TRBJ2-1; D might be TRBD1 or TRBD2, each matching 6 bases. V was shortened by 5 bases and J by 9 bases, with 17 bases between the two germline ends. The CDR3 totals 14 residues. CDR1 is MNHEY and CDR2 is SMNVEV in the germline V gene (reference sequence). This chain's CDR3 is CASSTGAPGGEQFF. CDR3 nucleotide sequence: TGTGCCAGCAGTACGGGGGCCCCTGGCGGTGAGCAGTTCTTC.

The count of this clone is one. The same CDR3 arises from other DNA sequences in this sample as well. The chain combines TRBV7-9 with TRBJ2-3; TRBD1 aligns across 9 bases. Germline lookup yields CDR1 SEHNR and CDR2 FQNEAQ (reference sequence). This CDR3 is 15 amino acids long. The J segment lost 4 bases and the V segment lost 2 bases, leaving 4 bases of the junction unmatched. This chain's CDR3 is CASSLTGGPADTQYF. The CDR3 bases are TGTGCCAGCAGCTTAACAGGGGGCCCAGCAGATACGCAGTATTTT.

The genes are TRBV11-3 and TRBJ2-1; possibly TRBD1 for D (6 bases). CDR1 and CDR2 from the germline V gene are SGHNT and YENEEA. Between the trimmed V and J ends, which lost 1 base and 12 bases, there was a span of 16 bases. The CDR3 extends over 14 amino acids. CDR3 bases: TGTGCCAGCAGCTTAGGGGACAAACAAGGGGGGCAGTTCTTC. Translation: CASSLGDKQGGQFF.

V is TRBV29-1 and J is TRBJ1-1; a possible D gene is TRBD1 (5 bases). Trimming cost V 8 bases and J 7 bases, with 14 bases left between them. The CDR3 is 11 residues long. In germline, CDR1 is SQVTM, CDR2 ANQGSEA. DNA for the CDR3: TGCAGCTATAGGGAGACAGTTGAAGCTTTCTTT. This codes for CSYRETVEAFF. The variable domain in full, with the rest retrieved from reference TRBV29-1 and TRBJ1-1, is SAVISQKPSRDICQRGTSLTIQCQVDSQVTMMFWYRQQPGQSLTLIATANQGSEATYESGFVIDKFPISRPNLTFSTLTVSNMSPEDSSIYLCSYRETVEAFFGQGTRLTVV.

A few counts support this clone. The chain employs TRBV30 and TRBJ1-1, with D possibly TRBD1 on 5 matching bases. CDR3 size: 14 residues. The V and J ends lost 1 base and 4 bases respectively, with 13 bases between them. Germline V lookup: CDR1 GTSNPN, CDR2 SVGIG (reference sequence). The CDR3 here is CAWSGAGRSTEAFF. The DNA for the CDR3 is TGTGCCTGGAGTGGGGCAGGGCGCTCCACTGAAGCTTTCTTT. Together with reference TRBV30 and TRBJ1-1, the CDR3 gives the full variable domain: SQTIHQWPATLVQPVGSPLSLECTVEGTSNPNLYWYRQAAGRGLQLLFYSVGIGQISSEVPQNLSASRPQDRQFILSSKKLLLSDSGFYLCAWSGAGRSTEAFFGQGTRLTVV.

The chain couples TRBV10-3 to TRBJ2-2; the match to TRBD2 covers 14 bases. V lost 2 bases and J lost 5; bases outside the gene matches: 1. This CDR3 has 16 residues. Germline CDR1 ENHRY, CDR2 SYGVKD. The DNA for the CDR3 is TGTGCCATCAGTGAGCGGACTAGCGGGGGGACCGGGGAGCTGTTTTTT. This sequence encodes CAISERTSGGTGELFF.

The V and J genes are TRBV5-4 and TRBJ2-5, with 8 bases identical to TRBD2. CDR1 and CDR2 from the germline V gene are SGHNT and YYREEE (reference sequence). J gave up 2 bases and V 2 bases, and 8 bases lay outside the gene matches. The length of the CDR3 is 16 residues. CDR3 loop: CASSFPPSGGQETQYF. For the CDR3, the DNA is TGTGCCAGCAGCTTCCCCCCCAGCGGGGGTCAAGAGACCCAGTACTTC.

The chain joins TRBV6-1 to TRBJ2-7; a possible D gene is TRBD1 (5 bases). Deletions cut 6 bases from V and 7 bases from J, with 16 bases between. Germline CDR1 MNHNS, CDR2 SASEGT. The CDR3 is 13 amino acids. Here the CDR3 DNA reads TGTGCCAGCAGGCCCCCGACAGTTGGGGAGCAGTACTTC. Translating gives CASRPPTVGEQYF.

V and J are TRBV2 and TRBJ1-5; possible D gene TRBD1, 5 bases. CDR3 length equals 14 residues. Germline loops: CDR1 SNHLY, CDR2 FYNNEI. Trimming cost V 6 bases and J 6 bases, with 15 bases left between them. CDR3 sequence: CASRGGPATQPQHF. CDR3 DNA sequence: TGTGCCAGCAGGGGGGGACCGGCTACTCAGCCCCAGCATTTT.

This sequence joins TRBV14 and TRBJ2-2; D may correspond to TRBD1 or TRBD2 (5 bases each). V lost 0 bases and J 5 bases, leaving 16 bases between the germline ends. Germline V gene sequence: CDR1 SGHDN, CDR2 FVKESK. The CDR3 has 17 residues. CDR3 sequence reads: CASSQERGRRGTGELFF. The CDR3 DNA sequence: TGTGCCAGCAGCCAAGAAAGGGGCAGGCGAGGGACCGGGGAGCTGTTTTTT.

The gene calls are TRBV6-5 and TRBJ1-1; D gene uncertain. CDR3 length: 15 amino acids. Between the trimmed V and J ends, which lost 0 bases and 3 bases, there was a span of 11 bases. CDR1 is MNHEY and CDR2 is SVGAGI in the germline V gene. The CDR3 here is CASSYSVTADTEAFF. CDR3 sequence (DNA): TGTGCCAGCAGTTACTCGGTGACCGCAGACACTGAAGCTTTCTTT.

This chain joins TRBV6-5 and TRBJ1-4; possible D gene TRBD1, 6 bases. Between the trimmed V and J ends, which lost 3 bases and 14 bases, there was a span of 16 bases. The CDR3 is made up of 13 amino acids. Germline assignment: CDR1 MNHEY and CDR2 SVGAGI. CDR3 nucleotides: TGTGCCAGCAGTTATTCAGAACACAGGGTGCTGTTTTTT. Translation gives CASSYSEHRVLFF.

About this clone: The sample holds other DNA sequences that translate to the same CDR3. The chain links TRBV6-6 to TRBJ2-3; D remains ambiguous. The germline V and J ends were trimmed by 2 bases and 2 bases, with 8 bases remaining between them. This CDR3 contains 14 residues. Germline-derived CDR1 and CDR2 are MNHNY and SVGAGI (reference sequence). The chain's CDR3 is CASSYEGITDTQYF. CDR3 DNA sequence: TGTGCCAGCAGTTACGAAGGCATCACAGATACGCAGTATTTT.

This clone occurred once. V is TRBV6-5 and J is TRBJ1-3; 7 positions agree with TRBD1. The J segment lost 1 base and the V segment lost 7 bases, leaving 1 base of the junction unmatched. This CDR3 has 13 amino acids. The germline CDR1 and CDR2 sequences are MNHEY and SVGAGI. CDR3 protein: CASKTGSGNTIYF. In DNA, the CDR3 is TGTGCCAGCAAGACAGGGTCTGGAAACACCATATATTTT.

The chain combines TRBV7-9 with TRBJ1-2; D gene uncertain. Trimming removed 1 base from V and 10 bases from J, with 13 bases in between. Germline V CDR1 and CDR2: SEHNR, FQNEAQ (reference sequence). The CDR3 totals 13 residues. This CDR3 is CASSLVAGSDYTF. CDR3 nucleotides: TGTGCCAGCAGCTTAGTGGCCGGCAGCGACTACACCTTC.

Here the CDR3 reads CASSPGTGERGYTF. DNA for the CDR3: TGTGCCAGCAGTCCGGGGACAGGGGAACGTGGCTACACCTTC. The chain carries TRBV28 and TRBJ1-2, with 10 bases identical to TRBD1. Trimming cost V 5 bases and J 7 bases; bases outside gene matches: 7. The length of the CDR3 is 14 residues. The germline CDR1 and CDR2 sequences are MDHEN and SYDVKM.

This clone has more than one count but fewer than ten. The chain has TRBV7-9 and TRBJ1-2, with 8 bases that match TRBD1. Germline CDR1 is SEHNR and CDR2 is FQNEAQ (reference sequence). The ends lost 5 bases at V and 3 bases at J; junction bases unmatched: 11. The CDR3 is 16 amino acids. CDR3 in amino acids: CASSPSAGGGYYGYTF. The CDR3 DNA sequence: TGTGCCAGCAGCCCGAGCGCAGGGGGCGGGTACTATGGCTACACCTTC. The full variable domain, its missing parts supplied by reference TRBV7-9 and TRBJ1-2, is DTGVSQNPRHKITKRGQNVTFRCDPISEHNRLYWYRQTLGQGPEFLTYFQNEAQLEKSRLLSDRFSAERPKGSFSTLEIQRTEQGDSAMYLCASSPSAGGGYYGYTFGSGTRLTVV.